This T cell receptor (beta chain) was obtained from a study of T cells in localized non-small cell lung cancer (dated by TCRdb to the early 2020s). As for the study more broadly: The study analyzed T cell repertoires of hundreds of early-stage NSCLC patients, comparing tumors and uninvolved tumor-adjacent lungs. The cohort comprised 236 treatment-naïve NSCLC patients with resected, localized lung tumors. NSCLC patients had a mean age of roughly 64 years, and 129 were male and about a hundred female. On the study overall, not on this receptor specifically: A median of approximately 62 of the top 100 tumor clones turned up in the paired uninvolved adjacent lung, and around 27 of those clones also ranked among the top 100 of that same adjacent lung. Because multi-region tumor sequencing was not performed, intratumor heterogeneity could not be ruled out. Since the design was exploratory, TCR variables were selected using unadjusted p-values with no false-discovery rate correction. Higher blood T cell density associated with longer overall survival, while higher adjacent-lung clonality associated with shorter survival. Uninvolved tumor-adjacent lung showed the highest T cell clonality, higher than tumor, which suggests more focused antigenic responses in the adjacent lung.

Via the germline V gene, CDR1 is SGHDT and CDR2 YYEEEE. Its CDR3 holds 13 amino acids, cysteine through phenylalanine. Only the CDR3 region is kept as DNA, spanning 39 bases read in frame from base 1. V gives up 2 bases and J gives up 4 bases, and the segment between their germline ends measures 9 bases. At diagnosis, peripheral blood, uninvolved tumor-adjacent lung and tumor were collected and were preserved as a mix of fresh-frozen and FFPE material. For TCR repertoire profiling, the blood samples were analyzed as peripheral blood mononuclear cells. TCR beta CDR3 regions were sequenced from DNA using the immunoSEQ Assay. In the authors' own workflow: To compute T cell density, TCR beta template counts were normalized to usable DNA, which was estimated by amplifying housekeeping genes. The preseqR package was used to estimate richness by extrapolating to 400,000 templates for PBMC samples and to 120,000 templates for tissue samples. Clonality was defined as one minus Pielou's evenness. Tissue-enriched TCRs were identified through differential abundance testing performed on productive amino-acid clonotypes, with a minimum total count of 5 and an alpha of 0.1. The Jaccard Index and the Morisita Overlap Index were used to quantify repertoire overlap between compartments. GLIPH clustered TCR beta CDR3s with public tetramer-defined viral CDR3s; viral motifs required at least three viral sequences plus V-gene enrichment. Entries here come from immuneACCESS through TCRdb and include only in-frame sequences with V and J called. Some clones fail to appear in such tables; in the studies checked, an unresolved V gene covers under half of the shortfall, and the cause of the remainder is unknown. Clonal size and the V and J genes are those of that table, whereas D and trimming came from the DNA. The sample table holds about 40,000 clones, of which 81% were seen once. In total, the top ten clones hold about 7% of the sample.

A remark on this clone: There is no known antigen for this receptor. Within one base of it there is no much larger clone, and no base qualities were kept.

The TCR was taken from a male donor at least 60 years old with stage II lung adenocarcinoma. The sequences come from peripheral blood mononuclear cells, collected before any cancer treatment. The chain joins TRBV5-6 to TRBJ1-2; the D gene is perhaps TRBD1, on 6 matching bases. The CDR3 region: CASSLGQSYGYTF. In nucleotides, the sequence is TGTGCCAGCAGCTTAGGACAGAGCTATGGCTACACCTTC.